This TCR beta chain came from a study of Ad26.COV2.S vaccination and SARS-CoV-2 variants (dated by TCRdb to the early 2020s). General notes on the study: Vaccine-arm donors were drawn from COV1001, a multicentre, randomized, double-blind, placebo-controlled phase I-IIa trial of Ad26.COV2.S in healthy adults. Ad26.COV2.S was administered intramuscularly at a dose of 5x10^10 or 1x10^11 viral particles, either as one shot or as two shots given 56 days apart. TCRbeta repertoire sequencing was used to assess the specificity and breadth of SARS-CoV-2-reactive T cell receptors after Ad26.COV2.S vaccination. The TCR-sequenced set comprised around 32 samples: some 20 Ad26.COV2.S vaccine recipients, 5 placebo recipients and 8 SARS-CoV-2 convalescent individuals. Trial participants were randomized into five groups of five: low-dose or high-dose Ad26.COV2.S given once or twice, or placebo on both occasions. Blinding of investigators to trial group allocation was maintained during experiments and outcome assessment.

This clone was found once. Its antigen is still unknown. No much larger clone is present one base from it, and per-base qualities are unavailable. The immunoSEQ Assay was used to sequence TCRbeta CDR3 regions. After extraction, genomic DNA underwent amplification by bias-controlled multiplex PCR, followed by high-throughput sequencing. The original methods were these. Collapsing and filtering of sequences were performed to quantify the absolute abundance of each unique TCRbeta CDR3 region. Usable DNA was measured by amplifying reference genes present in all nucleated cells, and TCRbeta template counts were normalized to that usable DNA to estimate T cell fraction. Repertoire TCRs were annotated as SARS-CoV-2-specific when V gene, CDR3 amino acid sequence and J gene were exactly matched to a known reactive TCR set. The reference SARS-CoV-2 TCR set was obtained from MIRA and was filtered for enrichment in COVID-19-positive ImmuneCODE repertoires, whereby public or cross-reactive TCRs were removed. Using the MIRA antigens, annotated TCRs were further analysed by specific ORF or by position within an ORF. Depth was the summed frequency of annotated unique rearrangements, while breadth was defined as annotated unique rearrangements over total unique productive rearrangements. Two-sided Wilcoxon rank-sum tests were applied when comparing TCR breadth between groups. As stored in TCRdb, this immuneACCESS dataset retains in-frame rearrangements with V and J assigned. A fraction of the clones does not appear; measured against another copy, unresolved V genes explain less than half of the discrepancy, and the remainder lacks a known reason. V, J and clone size are those of that table, while D and trimming were read from the DNA. Across this sample there are approximately 400,000 clones, with 80% to 90% seen only once. The ten largest make up approximately 3.5% of the sample.

General findings and caveats noted by the study authors: Vaccine and placebo recipients had similar non-spike TCR breadth, a finding consistent with the vaccine containing only spike. The authors noted that the TCR breadth and depth analyses may have underestimated total T cell responses. Spike-specific TCR breadth was higher in Ad26.COV2.S recipients than in placebo recipients (P = 0.0014). The study was not powered to compare responses between vaccine doses or regimens. Substantial breadth of spike-specific CD8+ and CD4+ T cell responses was reported after vaccination.

In the paper's terms, the treatment or condition label means: around 19 received Ad26.COV2.S at low or high dose, single or two shots; 5 received placebo; per-sample allocation not given. For vaccine and placebo recipients, repertoires were sequenced using samples collected on day 63 after the first injection. Cohort 1b enrolled 25 or so adults aged 18-55 years at a single site in Boston, USA, between 29 July and 7 August 2020. Ad26.COV2.S was a replication-incompetent adenovirus type 26 vector expressing a prefusion-stabilized SARS-CoV-2 spike protein from the original Wuhan strain. In the germline V gene, CDR1 corresponds to SGHRS and CDR2 to YFSETQ. For this chain, trimming is 0 bases at the V end and 4 bases at the J end, and the number of junction bases without a gene match is 9. Reading from cysteine to phenylalanine, the CDR3 counts 18 amino acids. Only the CDR3 part of the read is kept: 54 bases, read in frame from the first base.

The source of this sequence is a person aged 18-65 years who received the Ad26.COV2.S COVID-19 vaccine or a placebo. The starting material was peripheral blood, obtained in a trial of Ad26.COV2.S vaccine versus placebo. The chain couples TRBV5-1 to TRBJ2-5; 13 central bases correspond to TRBD2. The CDR3 protein: CASSLGTTSGGATETQYF. Read as DNA, the sequence is TGCGCCAGCAGCTTGGGTACTACTAGCGGGGGGGCGACAGAGACCCAGTACTTC.